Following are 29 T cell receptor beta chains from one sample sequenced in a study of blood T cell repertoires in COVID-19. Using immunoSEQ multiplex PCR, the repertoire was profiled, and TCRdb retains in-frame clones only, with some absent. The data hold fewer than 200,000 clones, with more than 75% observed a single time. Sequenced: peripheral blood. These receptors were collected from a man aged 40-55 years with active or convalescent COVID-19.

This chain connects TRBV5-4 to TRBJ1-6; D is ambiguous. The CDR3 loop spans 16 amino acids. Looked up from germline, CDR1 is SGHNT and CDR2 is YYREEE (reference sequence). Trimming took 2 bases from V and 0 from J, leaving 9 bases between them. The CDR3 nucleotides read TGTGCCAGCAGCTTTCGACTGAGCTCCTATAATTCACCCCTCCACTTT. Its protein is CASSFRLSSYNSPLHF.

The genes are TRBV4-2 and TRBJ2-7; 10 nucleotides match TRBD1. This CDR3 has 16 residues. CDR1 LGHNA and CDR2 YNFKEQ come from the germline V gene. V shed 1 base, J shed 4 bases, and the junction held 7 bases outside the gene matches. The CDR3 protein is CASSQAGGQGTYEQYF. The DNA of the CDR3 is TGTGCCAGCAGCCAAGCTGGGGGACAGGGGACTTACGAGCAGTACTTC.

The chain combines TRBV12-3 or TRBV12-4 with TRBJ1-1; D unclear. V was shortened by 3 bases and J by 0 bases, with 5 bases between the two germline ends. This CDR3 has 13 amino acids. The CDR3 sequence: CASSLALNTEAFF. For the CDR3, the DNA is TGTGCCAGCAGTTTGGCCTTGAACACTGAAGCTTTCTTT.

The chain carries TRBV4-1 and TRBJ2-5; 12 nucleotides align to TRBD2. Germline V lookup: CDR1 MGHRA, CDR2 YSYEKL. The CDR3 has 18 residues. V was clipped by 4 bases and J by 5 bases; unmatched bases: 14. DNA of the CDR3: TGCGCCAGCAGCCCTCTAACCGAGGGACTAGCGGGCGTTGAGACCCAGTACTTC. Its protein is CASSPLTEGLAGVETQYF.

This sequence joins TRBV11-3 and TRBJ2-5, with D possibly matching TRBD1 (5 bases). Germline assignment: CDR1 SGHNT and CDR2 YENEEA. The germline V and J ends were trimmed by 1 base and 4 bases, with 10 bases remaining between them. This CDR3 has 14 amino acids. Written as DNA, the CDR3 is TGTGCCAGCAGCTTAGTGGCAGGGCTAGAGACCCAGTACTTC. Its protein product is CASSLVAGLETQYF.

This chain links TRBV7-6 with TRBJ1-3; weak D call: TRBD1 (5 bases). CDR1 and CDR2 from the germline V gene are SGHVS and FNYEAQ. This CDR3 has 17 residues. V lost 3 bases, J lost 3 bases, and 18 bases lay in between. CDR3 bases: TGTGCCAGCAGCTTGCCAGACAGAGGTGGGCGTGGAAACACCATATATTTT. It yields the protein CASSLPDRGGRGNTIYF.

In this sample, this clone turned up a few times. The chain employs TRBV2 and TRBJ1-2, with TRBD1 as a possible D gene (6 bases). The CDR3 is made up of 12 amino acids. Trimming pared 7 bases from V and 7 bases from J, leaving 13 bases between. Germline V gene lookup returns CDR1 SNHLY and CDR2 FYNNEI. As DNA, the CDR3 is TGTGCCAGCACCTACAGGGAGGGTGGCTACACCTTC. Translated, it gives CASTYREGGYTF.

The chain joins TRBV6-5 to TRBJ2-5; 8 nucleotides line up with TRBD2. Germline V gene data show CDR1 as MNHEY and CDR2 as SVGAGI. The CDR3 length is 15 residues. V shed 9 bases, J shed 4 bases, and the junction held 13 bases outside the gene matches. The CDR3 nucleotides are TGTGCCAGTCATCGCCTCGGGGGGGTGATAGAGACCCAGTACTTC. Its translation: CASHRLGGVIETQYF.

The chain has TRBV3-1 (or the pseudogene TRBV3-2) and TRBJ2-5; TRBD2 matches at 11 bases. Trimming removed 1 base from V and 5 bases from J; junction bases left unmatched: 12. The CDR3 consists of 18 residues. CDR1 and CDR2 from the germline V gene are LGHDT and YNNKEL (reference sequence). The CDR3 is CASSQVVLAGAGRETQYF. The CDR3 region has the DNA TGTGCCAGCAGCCAAGTCGTACTAGCGGGAGCAGGTCGGGAGACCCAGTACTTC.

Written as DNA, the CDR3 is TGTGCCAGCACCATCGGACTTGGGACAGGGTCCTACGAGCAGTACTTC. This codes for CASTIGLGTGSYEQYF. The chain joins TRBV7-9 to TRBJ2-7; TRBD1 matches at 9 bases. The CDR3 consists of 16 residues. Germline CDR1 reads SEHNR; CDR2 reads FQNEAQ (reference sequence). Losses at the gene ends were 7 bases for V and 1 base for J; bases not matched to a gene: 11.

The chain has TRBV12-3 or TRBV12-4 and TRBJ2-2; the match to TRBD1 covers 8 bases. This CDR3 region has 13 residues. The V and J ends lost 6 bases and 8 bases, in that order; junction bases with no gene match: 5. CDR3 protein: CASSRQGFGELFF. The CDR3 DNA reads TGTGCCAGCAGCCGACAGGGGTTTGGGGAGCTGTTTTTT.

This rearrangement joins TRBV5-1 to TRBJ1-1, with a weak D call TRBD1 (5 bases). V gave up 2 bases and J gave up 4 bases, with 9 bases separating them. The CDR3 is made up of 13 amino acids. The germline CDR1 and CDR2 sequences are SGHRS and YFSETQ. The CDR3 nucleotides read TGCGCCAGCAGCTTTAGACAGAGCACTGAAGCTTTCTTT. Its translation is CASSFRQSTEAFF.

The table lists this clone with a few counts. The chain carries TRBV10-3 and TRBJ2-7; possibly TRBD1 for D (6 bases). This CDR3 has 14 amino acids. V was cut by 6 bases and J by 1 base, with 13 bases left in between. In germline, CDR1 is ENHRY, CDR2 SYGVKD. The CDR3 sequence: CAIRRTEPSYEQYF. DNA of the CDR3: TGTGCCATCAGAAGGACAGAACCTTCCTACGAGCAGTACTTC.

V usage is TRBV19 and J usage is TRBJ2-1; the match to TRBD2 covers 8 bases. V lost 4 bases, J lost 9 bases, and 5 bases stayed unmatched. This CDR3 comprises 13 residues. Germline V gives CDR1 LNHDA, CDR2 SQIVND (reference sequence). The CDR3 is CASSSGGLSEQFF. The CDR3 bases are TGTGCCAGTAGTAGCGGGGGGCTGAGTGAGCAGTTCTTC.

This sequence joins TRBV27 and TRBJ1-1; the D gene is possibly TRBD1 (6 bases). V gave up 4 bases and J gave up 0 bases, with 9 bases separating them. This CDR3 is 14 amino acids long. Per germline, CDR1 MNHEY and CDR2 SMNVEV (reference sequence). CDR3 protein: CASSYRDMNTEAFF. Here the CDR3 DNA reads TGTGCCAGCAGTTACAGGGACATGAACACTGAAGCTTTCTTT.

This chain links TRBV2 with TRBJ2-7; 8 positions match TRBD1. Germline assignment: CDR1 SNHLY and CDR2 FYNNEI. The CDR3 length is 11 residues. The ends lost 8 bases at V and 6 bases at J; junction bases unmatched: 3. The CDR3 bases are TGTGCCAGCCGGACAGGGCCCGAGCAGTACTTC. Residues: CASRTGPEQYF.

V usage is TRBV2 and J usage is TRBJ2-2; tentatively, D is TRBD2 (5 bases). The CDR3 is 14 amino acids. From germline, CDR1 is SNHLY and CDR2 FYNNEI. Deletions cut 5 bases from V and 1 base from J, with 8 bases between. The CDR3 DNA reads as TGTGCCAGCAGTATCCGGGAGAACACCGGGGAGCTGTTTTTT. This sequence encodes CASSIRENTGELFF.

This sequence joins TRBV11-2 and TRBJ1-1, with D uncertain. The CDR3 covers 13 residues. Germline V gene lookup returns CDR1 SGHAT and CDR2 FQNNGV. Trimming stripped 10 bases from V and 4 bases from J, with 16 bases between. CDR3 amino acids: CAILSTRGTEAFF. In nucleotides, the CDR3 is TGTGCCATCCTATCGACTAGAGGCACTGAAGCTTTCTTT.

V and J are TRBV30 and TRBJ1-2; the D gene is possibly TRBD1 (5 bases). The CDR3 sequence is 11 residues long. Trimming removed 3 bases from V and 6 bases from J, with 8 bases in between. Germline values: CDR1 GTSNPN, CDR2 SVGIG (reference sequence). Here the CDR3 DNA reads TGTGCCTGGAGACAGGACCATGGCTACACCTTC. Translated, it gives CAWRQDHGYTF.

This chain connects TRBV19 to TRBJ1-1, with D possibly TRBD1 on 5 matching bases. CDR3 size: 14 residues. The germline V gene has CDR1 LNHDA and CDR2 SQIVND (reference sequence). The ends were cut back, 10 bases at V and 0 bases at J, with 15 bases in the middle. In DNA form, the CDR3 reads TGTGCCACCCTGGGGCGGGGCATGAACACTGAAGCTTTCTTT. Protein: CATLGRGMNTEAFF.

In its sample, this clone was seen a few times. As DNA, the CDR3 is TGTGCCAGCGAAAGGAGAAACTCCTACAATGAGCAGTTCTTC. The encoded protein is CASERRNSYNEQFF. The rearrangement links TRBV11-2 to TRBJ2-1; no clear D gene. The germline CDR1 and CDR2 sequences are SGHAT and FQNNGV. The CDR3 length is 14 residues. Between the trimmed V and J ends, which lost 8 bases and 0 bases, there was a span of 11 bases.

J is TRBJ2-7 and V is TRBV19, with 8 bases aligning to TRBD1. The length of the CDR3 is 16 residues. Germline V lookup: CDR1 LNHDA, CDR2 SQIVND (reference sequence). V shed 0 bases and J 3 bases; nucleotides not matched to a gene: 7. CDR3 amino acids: CASSIDGNRGSYEQYF. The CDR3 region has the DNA TGTGCCAGTAGTATAGATGGTAACAGGGGGAGCTACGAGCAGTACTTC.

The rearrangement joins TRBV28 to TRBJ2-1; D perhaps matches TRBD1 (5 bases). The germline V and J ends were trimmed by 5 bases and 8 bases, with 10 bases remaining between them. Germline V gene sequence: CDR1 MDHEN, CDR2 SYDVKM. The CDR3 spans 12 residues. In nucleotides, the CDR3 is TGTGCCAGCAGTAGGGGCCAGGATGAGCAGTTCTTC. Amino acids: CASSRGQDEQFF.

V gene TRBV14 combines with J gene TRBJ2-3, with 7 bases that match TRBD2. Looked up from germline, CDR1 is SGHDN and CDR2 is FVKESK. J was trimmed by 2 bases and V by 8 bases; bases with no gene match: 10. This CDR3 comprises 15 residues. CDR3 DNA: TGTGCCAGCGACCCAGGGACTACCGACACAGATACGCAGTATTTT. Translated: CASDPGTTDTDTQYF.

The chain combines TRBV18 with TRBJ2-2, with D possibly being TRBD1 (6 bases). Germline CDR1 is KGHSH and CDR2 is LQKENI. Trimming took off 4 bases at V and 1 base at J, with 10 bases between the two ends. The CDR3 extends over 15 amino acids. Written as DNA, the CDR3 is TGTGCCAGCTCACTCGGACAGATGAACACCGGGGAGCTGTTTTTT. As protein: CASSLGQMNTGELFF.

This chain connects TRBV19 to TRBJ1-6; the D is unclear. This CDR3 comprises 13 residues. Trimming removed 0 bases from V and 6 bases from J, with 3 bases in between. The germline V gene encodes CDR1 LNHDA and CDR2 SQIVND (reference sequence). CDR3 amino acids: CASSIESNSPLHF. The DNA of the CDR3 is TGTGCCAGTAGTATAGAGAGTAATTCACCCCTCCACTTT.

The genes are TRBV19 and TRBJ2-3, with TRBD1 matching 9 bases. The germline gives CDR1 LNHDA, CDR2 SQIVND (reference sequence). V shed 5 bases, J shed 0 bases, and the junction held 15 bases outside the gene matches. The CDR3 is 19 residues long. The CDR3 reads CASSVDRGSTGYSTDTQYF. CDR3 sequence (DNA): TGTGCCAGTAGTGTGGACAGGGGATCCACTGGATATAGCACAGATACGCAGTATTTT.

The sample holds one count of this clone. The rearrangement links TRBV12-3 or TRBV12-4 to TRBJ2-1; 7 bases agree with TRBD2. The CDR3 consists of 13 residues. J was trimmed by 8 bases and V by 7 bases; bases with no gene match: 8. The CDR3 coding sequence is TGTGCCAGCAATCGTGGGGGGGACGATGAGCAGTTCTTC. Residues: CASNRGGDDEQFF.

The CDR3 bases are TGTGCCAGCAGTGAATCAGGGGGCGGTAGATCCGGGGAGCTGTTTTTT. Its protein is CASSESGGGRSGELFF. This chain links TRBV25-1 with TRBJ2-2, with 8 bases matching TRBD1. V lost 1 base to trimming and J lost 6 bases; unmatched junction nucleotides: 7. Per germline, CDR1 MGHDK and CDR2 SYGVNS. The length of the CDR3 is 16 residues.